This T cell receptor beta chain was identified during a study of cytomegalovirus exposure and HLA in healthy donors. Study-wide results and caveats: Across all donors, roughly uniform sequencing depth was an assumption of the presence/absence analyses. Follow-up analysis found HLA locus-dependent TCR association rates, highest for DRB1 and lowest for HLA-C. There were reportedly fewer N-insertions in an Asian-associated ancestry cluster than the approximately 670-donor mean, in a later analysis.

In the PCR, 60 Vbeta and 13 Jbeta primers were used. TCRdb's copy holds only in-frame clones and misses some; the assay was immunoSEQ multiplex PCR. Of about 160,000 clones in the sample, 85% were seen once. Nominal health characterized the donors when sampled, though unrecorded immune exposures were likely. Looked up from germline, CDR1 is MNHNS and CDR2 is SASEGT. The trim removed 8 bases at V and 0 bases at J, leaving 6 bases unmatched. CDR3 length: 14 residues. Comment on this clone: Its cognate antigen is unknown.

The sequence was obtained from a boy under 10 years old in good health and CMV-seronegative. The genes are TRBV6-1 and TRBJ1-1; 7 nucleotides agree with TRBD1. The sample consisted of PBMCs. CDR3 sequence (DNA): TGTGCCAGCTCACAGGGGATAATGAACACTGAAGCTTTCTTT. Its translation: CASSQGIMNTEAFF.